The 27 T cell receptor beta chains below were found in one sample sequenced in a study of PD-1 blockade in mismatch repair-deficient tumors. Profiling relied on immunoSEQ multiplex PCR, and the TCRdb table lists in-frame clones only, not all of them. The sample gives some 110,000 clones, over 65% of which show up once; roughly 4.8% is in the top ten. The material sequenced was peripheral blood, taken roughly 13 months after starting pembrolizumab. These receptors were obtained from an adult with mismatch repair-deficient cancer.

This clone was detected a few times. This sequence joins TRBV25-1 and TRBJ1-2; D possibly corresponds to TRBD1 (5 bases). Germline CDR1 and CDR2: MGHDK and SYGVNS. This CDR3 is built from 13 residues. The V end was cut by 4 bases, the J end by 8 bases, with 14 bases between. The CDR3 DNA follows: TGTGCCAGCAGTGTAGGCCAGGGTGGGGGCTACACCTTC. As protein: CASSVGQGGGYTF.

The chain has TRBV30 and TRBJ2-3; 7 nucleotides match TRBD2. J lost 5 bases, V lost 2 bases, and 10 bases had no gene match. Germline V CDR1 and CDR2: GTSNPN, SVGIG (reference sequence). There are 15 residues in the CDR3. CDR3: CAWSSGGVGGDTQYF. The CDR3 nucleotides are TGTGCCTGGAGTAGTGGGGGGGTCGGTGGAGATACGCAGTATTTT. The full variable domain, with the rest looked up from reference TRBV30 and TRBJ2-3, is SQTIHQWPATLVQPVGSPLSLECTVEGTSNPNLYWYRQAAGRGLQLLFYSVGIGQISSEVPQNLSASRPQDRQFILSSKKLLLSDSGFYLCAWSSGGVGGDTQYFGPGTRLTVL.

The genes are TRBV7-8 and TRBJ2-3, with D possibly matching TRBD2 (5 bases). There are 14 residues in the CDR3. Looked up from germline, CDR1 is SGHVS and CDR2 is FQNEAQ. V lost 4 bases and J lost 0, with 8 bases in between. CDR3 DNA: TGTGCCAGCAGCTGGGGAGTCAGCACAGATACGCAGTATTTT. Protein sequence: CASSWGVSTDTQYF.

J is TRBJ2-1 and V is TRBV15; 10 nucleotides align to TRBD2. The CDR3 runs 17 residues. With 2 bases clipped from V and 7 bases from J, the junction kept 11 bases outside the gene matches. The germline gives CDR1 LNHNV, CDR2 YYDKDF (reference sequence). The CDR3 DNA reads TGTGCCACCAGCAGAAACTTAGCGGGAGGAGGTGGGAATGAGCAGTTCTTC. It specifies CATSRNLAGGGGNEQFF.

This clone was counted only a few times. The genes are TRBV9 and TRBJ2-5, with D uncertain. Per the germline V gene, CDR1 is SGDLS and CDR2 is YYNGEE. V was clipped by 0 bases and J by 4 bases, with 7 bases between them. CDR3 size: 13 residues. CDR3 sequence reads: CASSVGRVETQYF. CDR3 coding DNA: TGTGCCAGCAGCGTAGGTCGGGTAGAGACCCAGTACTTC.

The rearrangement uses TRBV18 and TRBJ1-3, with D maybe TRBD1 (5 bases). The CDR3 spans 17 residues. Germline CDR1 is KGHSH and CDR2 is LQKENI. V dropped 3 bases and J dropped 4 bases, with 19 bases sitting between them. The CDR3 bases are TGTGCCAGCTCACCCACGAACGGGGCCTTGGGAGGAAACACCATATATTTT. Amino acid sequence: CASSPTNGALGGNTIYF.

This clone came up a few times. The chain combines TRBV29-1 with TRBJ1-1; D might be TRBD1 (6 bases). Trimming stripped 3 bases from V and 0 bases from J, with 11 bases between. There are 14 residues in the CDR3. Germline lookup yields CDR1 SQVTM and CDR2 ANQGSEA. The CDR3 reads CSVDGGRMNTEAFF. DNA of the CDR3: TGCAGCGTTGACGGGGGGCGGATGAACACTGAAGCTTTCTTT.

V gene TRBV7-3 combines with J gene TRBJ2-1; perhaps TRBD2 as D (5 bases). V dropped 5 bases and J dropped 0 bases, with 14 bases sitting between them. The CDR3 is 16 amino acids. The germline V gene encodes CDR1 SGHTA and CDR2 FQGTGA. CDR3 region: CASSPTRTSSYNEQFF. For the CDR3, the DNA is TGTGCCAGCAGCCCCACCCGAACTAGCTCCTACAATGAGCAGTTCTTC.

The chain links TRBV30 to TRBJ1-5, with 11 bases matching TRBD1. V gave up 7 bases and J gave up 7 bases; unmatched junction bases: 12. Per the germline V gene, CDR1 is GTSNPN and CDR2 is SVGIG (reference sequence). There are 15 residues in the CDR3. The CDR3 DNA is TGTGCCTTCCAGACCCGGACAGGGGGCATACAGCCCCAGCATTTT. Encoded protein: CAFQTRTGGIQPQHF. The whole variable domain, remainder taken from reference TRBV30 and TRBJ1-5, is SQTIHQWPATLVQPVGSPLSLECTVEGTSNPNLYWYRQAAGRGLQLLFYSVGIGQISSEVPQNLSASRPQDRQFILSSKKLLLSDSGFYLCAFQTRTGGIQPQHFGDGTRLSIL.

The V call is TRBV5-1, the J call TRBJ2-1; 9 positions agree with TRBD1. The trim removed 5 bases at V and 10 bases at J, leaving 10 bases unmatched. The CDR3 is made up of 14 amino acids. Germline assignment: CDR1 SGHRS and CDR2 YFSETQ. CDR3 region: CASRSGTGSLEQFF. CDR3 DNA: TGCGCCAGCAGGTCCGGGACAGGGTCGCTCGAGCAGTTCTTC.

The chain joins TRBV5-4 to TRBJ2-2; 8 bases are shared with TRBD2. The V segment lost 2 bases and the J segment 3 bases; nucleotides outside the gene matches: 6. CDR3 length: 16 residues. CDR1 is SGHNT and CDR2 is YYREEE in the germline V gene (reference sequence). The CDR3 DNA is TGTGCCAGCAGCTTAGGAGCGGGAGCGTACACCGGGGAGCTGTTTTTT. This sequence encodes CASSLGAGAYTGELFF.

This chain joins TRBV4-3 and TRBJ2-5, with D unresolved. This CDR3 is built from 13 residues. V was pared by 3 bases and J by 2 bases, with 7 bases between. The germline V gene has CDR1 LGHNA and CDR2 YSLEER. CDR3 coding DNA: TGCGCCAGCAGCCACCAAGGTCAAGAGACCCAGTACTTC. Translating gives CASSHQGQETQYF.

V usage is TRBV6-5 and J usage is TRBJ1-2; D is ambiguous. Per the germline V gene, CDR1 is MNHEY and CDR2 is SVGAGI. The ends were cut back, 2 bases at V and 7 bases at J, with 8 bases in the middle. CDR3 size: 12 residues. CDR3 nucleotide sequence: TGTGCCAGCAGTTACAGGGAGGGTGGCTACACCTTC. It translates to CASSYREGGYTF.

This chain joins TRBV5-4 and TRBJ2-7; TRBD2 matches at 7 bases. The CDR3 is 13 amino acids. Germline values: CDR1 SGHNT, CDR2 YYREEE (reference sequence). Trimming took 3 bases from V and 1 from J; bases not matched to a gene: 1. The CDR3 region is CASSYGGSYEQYF. The CDR3, as DNA: TGTGCCAGCAGCTACGGGGGGTCCTACGAGCAGTACTTC. Looking up the rest from reference TRBV5-4 and TRBJ2-7 gives the full variable domain: ETGVTQSPTHLIKTRGQQVTLRCSSQSGHNTVSWYQQALGQGPQFIFQYYREEENGRGNFPPRFSGLQFPNYSSELNVNALELDDSALYLCASSYGGSYEQYFGPGTRLTVT.

V gene TRBV9 combines with J gene TRBJ2-7; D gene uncertain. The germline V gene encodes CDR1 SGDLS and CDR2 YYNGEE. V lost 0 bases, J lost 6 bases, and 10 bases lay in between. The CDR3 loop spans 13 amino acids. The CDR3 loop reads CASSVEGSGEQYF. The CDR3, as DNA: TGTGCCAGCAGCGTAGAAGGGTCTGGCGAGCAGTACTTC.

CDR3 protein: CASSYPPNEQFF. CDR3 DNA sequence: TGTGCCAGCAGTTACCCCCCCAATGAGCAGTTCTTC. The chain combines TRBV6-5 with TRBJ2-1; D is unclear. The CDR3 has 12 residues. CDR1 MNHEY and CDR2 SVGAGI come from the germline V gene. Trimming took off 2 bases at V and 6 bases at J, with 5 bases between the two ends.

DNA of the CDR3: TGTGCCACGCGAAAACCCGGGAGGTCGGTCAATGAGCAGTTCTTC. It is translated as CATRKPGRSVNEQFF. The V and J genes are TRBV15 and TRBJ2-1, with TRBD2 matching over 7 bases. Trimming took 9 bases from V and 6 from J; bases not matched to a gene: 14. This CDR3 is 15 amino acids long. Germline lookup yields CDR1 LNHNV and CDR2 YYDKDF (reference sequence).

The table lists this clone with a count of one. V and J are TRBV30 and TRBJ1-2, with D maybe TRBD1 (5 bases). Germline assignment: CDR1 GTSNPN and CDR2 SVGIG (reference sequence). Trimming shortened V by 0 bases and J by 2 bases, and 16 bases separated the two germline ends. There are 16 residues in the CDR3. CDR3 loop: CAWSVERGVGNYGYTF. CDR3 nucleotides: TGTGCCTGGAGTGTAGAAAGAGGGGTGGGCAACTATGGCTACACCTTC.

The chain is built from TRBV18 and TRBJ2-5; 7 nucleotides match TRBD1. The V gene end was trimmed by 4 bases and the J gene end by 1 base; junction bases not matched to a gene: 0. There are 13 residues in the CDR3. CDR1 and CDR2 (germline): KGHSH, LQKENI. The CDR3, as DNA: TGTGCCAGCTCACGACAGGGCCAAGAGACCCAGTACTTC. Translated: CASSRQGQETQYF.

The chain recombines TRBV5-4 with TRBJ2-5, with 9 bases that match TRBD2. The CDR3 runs 17 residues. Germline V CDR1 and CDR2: SGHNT, YYREEE (reference sequence). V shed 6 bases, J shed 5 bases, and the junction held 17 bases outside the gene matches. CDR3 nucleotides: TGTGCCAGCACTCCCGGAGGGGTAGCGGGAGTAGCTGAGACCCAGTACTTC. Residues: CASTPGGVAGVAETQYF.

The CDR3 loop is CASSWTGTNTGELFF. DNA for the CDR3: TGTGCTAGTTCCTGGACAGGAACGAACACCGGGGAGCTGTTTTTT. The chain couples TRBV12-5 to TRBJ2-2; 7 bases agree with TRBD1. V was clipped by 8 bases and J by 0 bases; unmatched bases: 6. The CDR3 contains 15 residues. CDR1 and CDR2 (germline): LGHNT, FRNRAP.

The rearrangement uses TRBV18 and TRBJ1-1; D gene ambiguous. Looked up from germline, CDR1 is KGHSH and CDR2 is LQKENI. V dropped 5 bases and J dropped 0 bases, with 10 bases sitting between them. The CDR3 spans 14 residues. The CDR3 is CASSTAGMNTEAFF. CDR3 nucleotide sequence: TGTGCCAGCTCAACAGCGGGCATGAACACTGAAGCTTTCTTT.

Here the CDR3 DNA reads TGTGCCAGCAGCGCCGGACACAGAAATCAGCCCCAGCATTTT. It yields the protein CASSAGHRNQPQHF. The chain recombines TRBV9 with TRBJ1-5, with TRBD1 as a possible D gene (5 bases). The V gene's germline CDR1 is SGDLS and CDR2 YYNGEE. V was trimmed by 3 bases and J by 4 bases, leaving 11 bases between them. This CDR3 is built from 14 residues.

Many counts were recorded for this clone. The chain uses TRBV5-4 and TRBJ2-1; 7 bases fit TRBD1. This CDR3 has 16 residues. The ends lost 0 bases at V and 4 bases at J; junction bases unmatched: 7. Germline loops: CDR1 SGHNT, CDR2 YYREEE (reference sequence). This CDR3 reads CASSLDPGQTYNEQFF. The DNA of the CDR3 is TGTGCCAGCAGCTTGGATCCGGGACAGACATACAATGAGCAGTTCTTC.

With regard to this clone: Germline is not matched at one junction end, which may reflect a read error. The chain uses TRBV7-7 and TRBJ2-1; 14 nucleotides match TRBD2. CDR3 length equals 15 residues. The V gene's germline CDR1 is SSHAT and CDR2 FNYEAQ (reference sequence). CDR3 bases: TGTGCTAGCAGCCCGACTAGCGGGAGGGCAGTTGAGCAGTTCTTC. Translating gives CASSPTSGRAVEQFF.

This clone appeared a single time. V is TRBV7-3 and J is TRBJ2-3; TRBD2 matches 10 bases. V dropped 0 bases and J dropped 5; count of bases not matched to a gene: 20. The germline V gene has CDR1 SGHTA and CDR2 FQGTGA. The length of the CDR3 is 21 residues. The CDR3 here is CASSLTGGSPLAGVEGDTQYF. The CDR3 DNA reads TGTGCCAGCAGCTTAACAGGGGGTAGTCCGCTAGCGGGAGTGGAAGGAGATACGCAGTATTTT.

The chain combines TRBV28 with TRBJ2-7, with D possibly TRBD1 on 7 matching bases. This CDR3 comprises 15 residues. Trimming left V 5 bases short and J 6 bases short, with 20 bases between. Germline CDR1 MDHEN, CDR2 SYDVKM. CDR3 residues: CASSGGTVIGGEQYF. The CDR3 DNA is TGTGCCAGCAGTGGGGGGACAGTTATAGGAGGCGAGCAGTACTTC.